One TCR beta chain is described in this entry. Its matching antigen is unknown. These data are taken from a study of cytomegalovirus exposure and HLA in healthy donors. About the study: Early released data had around 88 million unique TCRs, all coming from HLA-typed donors.

A multiplex PCR was run with 60 Vbeta primers and 13 Jbeta primers. Authors' processing steps: Roughly 83 million unique TCR beta chains, roughly 11 million of them shared, were counted by a later analysis. Using immunoSEQ multiplex PCR, the repertoire was profiled, and TCRdb retains in-frame clones only, with some absent. The D gene and trimming were derived from the DNA, and the V and J assignments and clone size from that table. This table has some 65,000 clones, roughly 80% appearing once. Findings of the study overall: The classifier was said to identify cytomegalovirus status with high specificity and sensitivity.

The sequenced material came from PBMCs. The sequence was obtained from a girl aged 10-17 years in good health and CMV-seropositive.

CDR3 nucleotide sequence: TGTGCCAGCAGTCATTTCGGCCGAGGGACCTACGAGCAGTACTTC. The encoded protein is CASSHFGRGTYEQYF. V and J are TRBV25-1 and TRBJ2-7; D is possibly TRBD2 (5 bases). V lost 5 bases and J lost 2, with 16 bases in between. The CDR3 is made up of 15 amino acids. Looked up from germline, CDR1 is MGHDK and CDR2 is SYGVNS.